Included here is one T cell receptor (beta chain) sequence, with context. This entry belongs to a study of blood T cell repertoires in COVID-19. For the study at large: Specimens from acute and convalescent COVID-19 originated in the United States, Italy and Spain.

The method was immunoSEQ multiplex PCR; TCRdb's version includes in-frame clones alone and lacks a portion of them. The sample yields fewer than 200,000 clones, around 85% seen once. CDR3 length: 15 residues. V was clipped by 5 bases and J by 1 base, with 14 bases between them. Per germline, CDR1 MDHEN and CDR2 SYDVKM. This rearrangement joins TRBV28 to TRBJ1-1; D perhaps matches TRBD1 (5 bases). This TCR was recovered from a man aged 60 to 75 who had recovered from COVID-19. The specimen sequenced was peripheral blood. The DNA for the CDR3 is TGTGCCAGCAGTCCTTCGGGGCGGGGGAACACTGAAGCTTTCTTT. Amino acids: CASSPSGRGNTEAFF.